Below are 18 T cell receptor beta chains sequenced from a single sample in a study of blood T cell repertoires in COVID-19. Clones were sequenced by immunoSEQ multiplex PCR, and TCRdb holds only the in-frame ones, with some missing. The data show around 140,000 clones, with around nine tenths seen just once and about 10% held by the top ten. Source material: peripheral blood. These receptors were taken from a man between 60 and 70 years old with active or convalescent COVID-19.

A single count supports this clone. The gene calls are TRBV6-6 and TRBJ2-3; 11 bases line up with TRBD2. V shed 7 bases and J 4 bases; nucleotides not matched to a gene: 7. The germline V gene has CDR1 MNHNY and CDR2 SVGAGI (reference sequence). The CDR3 covers 15 residues. CDR3 nucleotide sequence: TGTGCCAGCACCCTGGGACTAGCGGTCTCAGATACGCAGTATTTT. Translated: CASTLGLAVSDTQYF.

The chain recombines TRBV9 with TRBJ1-2; 7 bases map to TRBD1. The germline CDR1 and CDR2 sequences are SGDLS and YYNGEE. The junction had 7 bases not matched to a gene; V was cut back by 0 bases and J by 5 bases. The CDR3 has 15 amino acids. The CDR3 loop is CASSVGQGLRYGYTF. The DNA for the CDR3 is TGTGCCAGCAGCGTAGGACAGGGCTTACGGTATGGCTACACCTTC.

The gene calls are TRBV5-1 and TRBJ2-7; no definite D call. The CDR3 contains 14 residues. Germline V CDR1 and CDR2: SGHRS, YFSETQ. Trimming removed 1 base from V and 0 bases from J, with 8 bases in between. The CDR3 here is CASSLLQDSYEQYF. The CDR3 region has the DNA TGCGCCAGCAGCTTGTTGCAGGACTCCTACGAGCAGTACTTC.

The V call is TRBV10-3, the J call TRBJ2-2, with 8 bases aligning to TRBD2. V shed 5 bases and J 3 bases; nucleotides not matched to a gene: 8. Germline V gene lookup returns CDR1 ENHRY and CDR2 SYGVKD. The CDR3 totals 16 residues. Here the CDR3 reads CAISLVAGPDTGELFF. The CDR3 DNA is TGTGCCATCAGTCTTGTAGCGGGACCGGACACCGGGGAGCTGTTTTTT.

The rearrangement links TRBV4-2 to TRBJ2-1; 10 nucleotides line up with TRBD2. From germline, CDR1 is LGHNA and CDR2 YNFKEQ. CDR3 length equals 16 residues. Trimming at V came to 0 bases and at J to 8 bases, leaving 7 bases not matched to a gene. CDR3 DNA sequence: TGTGCCAGCAGCCAAGAGGCCAGCGGGAGGGCCGATGAGCAGTTCTTC. Amino acids: CASSQEASGRADEQFF.

This chain joins TRBV14 and TRBJ2-7; 9 bases map to TRBD2. This CDR3 is 16 amino acids long. V gave up 4 bases and J gave up 0 bases; unmatched junction bases: 7. Germline lookup yields CDR1 SGHDN and CDR2 FVKESK. CDR3 region: CASSPFSGRSSYEQYF. Here the CDR3 DNA reads TGTGCCAGCAGCCCCTTTAGCGGGAGAAGCTCCTACGAGCAGTACTTC.

Regarding this clone: This sample also contains other DNA sequences that code for the same CDR3. This chain links TRBV24-1 with TRBJ2-2; D is unresolved. V was shortened by 4 bases and J by 4 bases, with 15 bases between the two germline ends. Germline V CDR1 and CDR2: KGHDR, SFDVKD. The CDR3 is made up of 16 amino acids. CDR3 amino acids: CATSDLHLTGTGELFF. The CDR3 region has the DNA TGTGCCACCAGTGACCTACACTTGACGGGCACCGGGGAGCTGTTTTTT.

This clone was seen a single time. CDR3: CASSYSMGGTEAFF. For the CDR3, the DNA is TGTGCCAGCAGTTACTCGATGGGGGGCACTGAAGCTTTCTTT. The chain recombines TRBV6-6 with TRBJ1-1; TRBD1 might be the D (5 bases). In germline, CDR1 is MNHNY, CDR2 SVGAGI (reference sequence). V was clipped by 0 bases and J by 4 bases, with 9 bases between them. This CDR3 spans 14 amino acids.

The chain has TRBV7-3 and TRBJ2-1; tentatively, D is TRBD2 (6 bases). With 2 bases removed from V and 6 bases from J, the gap between germline ends came to 14 bases. Germline V lookup: CDR1 SGHTA, CDR2 FQGTGA. This CDR3 is 15 amino acids long. The DNA of the CDR3 is TGTGCCAGCAGCTTAGAAGGGAGGTTCAGCAATGAGCAGTTCTTC. Translation: CASSLEGRFSNEQFF.

DNA for the CDR3: TGTGCCAGTAGTATAGATCTCGGGGTTCGCTACGAGCAGTACTTC. Translation gives CASSIDLGVRYEQYF. The chain uses TRBV19 and TRBJ2-7; possibly TRBD2 for D (5 bases). Germline CDR1 LNHDA, CDR2 SQIVND (reference sequence). This CDR3 region has 15 residues. Trimming took off 0 bases at V and 3 bases at J, with 12 bases between the two ends.

This chain connects TRBV27 to TRBJ2-1; 13 nucleotides line up with TRBD2. Per germline, CDR1 MNHEY and CDR2 SMNVEV (reference sequence). Germline trimming cut 5 bases from V and 4 bases from J; bases unmatched to any gene: 5. The CDR3 is 16 residues long. The DNA of the CDR3 is TGTGCCAGCAGTACGGGACTAGCGGGATTTTACAATGAGCAGTTCTTC. It encodes CASSTGLAGFYNEQFF.

The chain uses TRBV11-2 and TRBJ2-2, with 10 nucleotides matching TRBD1. This CDR3 region has 18 residues. The trim removed 4 bases at V and 4 bases at J, leaving 12 bases unmatched. Germline loops: CDR1 SGHAT, CDR2 FQNNGV. CDR3 sequence reads: CASSSKGQGIGATGELFF. The DNA for the CDR3 is TGTGCCAGCAGCTCTAAGGGACAGGGGATCGGGGCCACCGGGGAGCTGTTTTTT.

The chain combines TRBV7-3 with TRBJ2-3, with D tentatively TRBD1 (5 bases). Per germline, CDR1 SGHTA and CDR2 FQGTGA. The CDR3 length is 14 residues. V lost 5 bases and J 0 bases, leaving 9 bases between the germline ends. CDR3 nucleotide sequence: TGTGCCAGCAGCCAGGGCCTTAGCACAGATACGCAGTATTTT. Translating gives CASSQGLSTDTQYF.

The chain is built from TRBV28 and TRBJ1-2, with 7 bases that match TRBD1. CDR3 length: 16 amino acids. CDR1 and CDR2 from the germline V gene are MDHEN and SYDVKM. V lost 7 bases to trimming and J lost 4 bases; unmatched junction nucleotides: 15. The DNA for the CDR3 is TGTGCCAGCACCCCCGGGACAGAACGGATCTTCTATGGCTACACCTTC. This encodes CASTPGTERIFYGYTF.

The rearrangement uses TRBV24-1 and TRBJ2-1; 7 bases are shared with TRBD2. CDR1 is KGHDR and CDR2 is SFDVKD in the germline V gene. This CDR3 is built from 16 residues. Trimming at V came to 0 bases and at J to 6 bases, leaving 7 bases not matched to a gene. CDR3 region: CATSDLKAGPGNEQFF. CDR3 bases: TGTGCCACCAGTGATTTGAAAGCGGGACCGGGCAATGAGCAGTTCTTC.

This clone was detected only once. The gene calls are TRBV28 and TRBJ1-1, with 8 positions matching TRBD1. Germline CDR1 MDHEN, CDR2 SYDVKM. V lost 8 bases, J lost 1 base, and 9 bases stayed unmatched. The CDR3 is 15 residues long. The CDR3 region is CASRPGTGPNTEAFF. The CDR3 region has the DNA TGTGCCAGCCGTCCCGGGACAGGACCGAACACTGAAGCTTTCTTT.

This sequence joins TRBV7-9 and TRBJ1-2, with D perhaps matching TRBD1 (6 bases). Germline V gene sequence: CDR1 SEHNR, CDR2 FQNEAQ (reference sequence). V gave up 4 bases and J gave up 4 bases, with 13 bases separating them. CDR3 size: 14 residues. Here the CDR3 DNA reads TGTGCCAGCAGCTCCAGGGGCTTGGGCTATGGCTACACCTTC. Amino acid sequence: CASSSRGLGYGYTF.

This rearrangement joins TRBV28 to TRBJ1-1; D remains unclear. CDR3 length: 12 residues. CDR1 MDHEN and CDR2 SYDVKM come from the germline V gene. The V and J ends lost 3 bases and 5 bases respectively, with 7 bases between them. In nucleotides, the CDR3 is TGTGCCAGCAGTTTCATGAGGACTGAAGCTTTCTTT. Translated, it gives CASSFMRTEAFF.